This T cell receptor (beta chain) is drawn from a study of Graves' ophthalmopathy and Graves' hyperthyroidism. Ophthalmopathy-affected donors exhibited moderate-to-severe activity, CAS ≥3, NOSPECS ≥4, and duration under 3 months. Clinical symptoms and serum thyroxine were used for diagnosis; TRAb, thyroid ultrasound and orbital computed tomography were also relied on. The CDR3 length is 18 residues. CDR1 is DFQATT, CDR2 SNEGSKA, per germline (reference sequence). V was shortened by 0 bases and J by 0 bases, with 15 bases between the two germline ends. This clonotype appeared once. Its antigen is still unknown. A read error may explain this, as a much larger clone is one base away. Beta-chain TCR CDR3 regions were amplified from RNA transcripts. Second-round multiplex PCR followed a first-round RT-PCR using HTBI primers. TCRdb re-analysed the multiplex PCR reads in MiXCR, keeping a single row per CDR3 protein. The table includes roughly 500,000 distinct CDR3 sequences, 13% to 15% detected once.

Overall study findings and caveats: In blood, most expanded thyroid clonotypes above 0.001 frequency were also detected.

The clonotype comes from a woman aged 25 to 39 with Graves' ophthalmopathy. The material sequenced was blood. The rearrangement links TRBV20-1 to TRBJ1-6, with unresolved D. In DNA, the CDR3 is TGCAGTGCTAGAGAAAGTGGGCGCCGGGGCTCCTATAATTCACCCCTCCACTTT. Protein sequence: CSARESGRRGSYNSPLHF.